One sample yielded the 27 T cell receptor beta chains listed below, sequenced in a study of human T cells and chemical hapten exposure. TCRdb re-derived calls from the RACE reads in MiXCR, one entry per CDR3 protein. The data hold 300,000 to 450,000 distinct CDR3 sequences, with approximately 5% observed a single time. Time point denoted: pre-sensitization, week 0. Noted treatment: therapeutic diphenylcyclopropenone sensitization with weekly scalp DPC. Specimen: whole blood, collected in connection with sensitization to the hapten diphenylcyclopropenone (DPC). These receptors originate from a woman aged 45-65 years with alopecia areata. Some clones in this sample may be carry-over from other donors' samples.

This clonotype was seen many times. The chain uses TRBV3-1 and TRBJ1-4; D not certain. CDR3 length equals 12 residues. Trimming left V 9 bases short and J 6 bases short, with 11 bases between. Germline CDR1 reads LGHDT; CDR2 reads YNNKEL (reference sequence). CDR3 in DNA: TGTGCCAGTCAGGTCAACGATGAAAAACTGTTTTTT. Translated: CASQVNDEKLFF.

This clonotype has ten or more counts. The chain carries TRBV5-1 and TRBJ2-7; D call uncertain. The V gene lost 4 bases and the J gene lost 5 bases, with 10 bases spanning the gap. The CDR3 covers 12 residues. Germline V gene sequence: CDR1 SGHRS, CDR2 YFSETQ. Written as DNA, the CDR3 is TGCGCCAGCAGCCACGTCCGGGACGAGCAGTACTTC. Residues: CASSHVRDEQYF.

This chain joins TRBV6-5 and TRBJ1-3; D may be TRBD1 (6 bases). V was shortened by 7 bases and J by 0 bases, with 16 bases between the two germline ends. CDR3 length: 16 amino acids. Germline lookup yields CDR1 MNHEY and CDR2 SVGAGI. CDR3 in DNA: TGTGCCAGCAAATCGACGACAGGCAGCTCTGGAAACACCATATATTTT. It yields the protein CASKSTTGSSGNTIYF.

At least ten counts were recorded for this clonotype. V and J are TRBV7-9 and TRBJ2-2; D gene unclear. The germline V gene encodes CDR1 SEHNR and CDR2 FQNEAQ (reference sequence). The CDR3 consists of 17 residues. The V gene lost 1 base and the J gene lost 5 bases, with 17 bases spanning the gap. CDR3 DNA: TGTGCCAGCAGCTTAGGAGGCGGTCTAGGTCCTACCGGGGAGCTGTTTTTT. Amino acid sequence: CASSLGGGLGPTGELFF.

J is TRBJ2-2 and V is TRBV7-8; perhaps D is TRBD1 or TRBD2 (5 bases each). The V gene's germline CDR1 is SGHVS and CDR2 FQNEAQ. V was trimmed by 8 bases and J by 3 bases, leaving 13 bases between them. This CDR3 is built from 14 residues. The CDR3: CASPRDGYTGELFF. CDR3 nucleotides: TGTGCCAGCCCCCGGGACGGGTACACCGGGGAGCTGTTTTTT.

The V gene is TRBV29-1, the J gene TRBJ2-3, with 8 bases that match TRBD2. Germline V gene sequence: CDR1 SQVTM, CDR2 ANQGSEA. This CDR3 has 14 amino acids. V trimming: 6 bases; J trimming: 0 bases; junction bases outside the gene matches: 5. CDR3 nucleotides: TGCAGCGTGCAACTAGCGGTGAGCACAGATACGCAGTATTTT. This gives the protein CSVQLAVSTDTQYF.

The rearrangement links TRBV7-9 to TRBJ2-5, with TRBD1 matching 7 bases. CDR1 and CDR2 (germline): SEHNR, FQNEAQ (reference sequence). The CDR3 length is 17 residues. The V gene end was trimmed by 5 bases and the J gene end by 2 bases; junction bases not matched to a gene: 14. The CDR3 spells CASSMQWLGQRQETQYF. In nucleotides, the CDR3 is TGTGCCAGCAGCATGCAGTGGTTGGGACAGCGACAAGAGACCCAGTACTTC.

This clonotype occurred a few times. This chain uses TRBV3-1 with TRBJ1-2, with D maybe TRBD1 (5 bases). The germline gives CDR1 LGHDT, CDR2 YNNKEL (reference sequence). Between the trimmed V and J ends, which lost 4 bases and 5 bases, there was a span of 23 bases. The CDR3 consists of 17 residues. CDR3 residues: CASSRATARGPYYGYTF. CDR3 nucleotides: TGTGCCAGCAGCCGAGCGACTGCGAGGGGACCCTATTATGGCTACACCTTC.

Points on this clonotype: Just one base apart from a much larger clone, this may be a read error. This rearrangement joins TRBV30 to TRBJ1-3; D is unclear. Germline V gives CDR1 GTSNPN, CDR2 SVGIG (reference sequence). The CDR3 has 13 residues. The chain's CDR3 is CAWSYDSGNTLYF. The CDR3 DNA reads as TGTGCCTGGAGTTACGACTCTGGAAACACCTTATATTTT.

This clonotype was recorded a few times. The CDR3 loop reads CASSLGQGANVLTF. The CDR3 nucleotides read TGCGCCAGCAGCTTAGGACAGGGTGCCAACGTCCTGACTTTC. The V call is TRBV5-1, the J call TRBJ2-6; 8 nucleotides match TRBD1. The V gene's germline CDR1 is SGHRS and CDR2 YFSETQ. Trimming removed 2 bases from V and 7 bases from J; junction bases left unmatched: 2. CDR3 length: 14 residues.

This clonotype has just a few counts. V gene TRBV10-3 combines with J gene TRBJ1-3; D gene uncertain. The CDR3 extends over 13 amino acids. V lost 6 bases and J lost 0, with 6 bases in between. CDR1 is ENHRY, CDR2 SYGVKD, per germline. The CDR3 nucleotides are TGTGCCATCAGGGAATACTCTGGAAACACCATATATTTT. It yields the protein CAIREYSGNTIYF.

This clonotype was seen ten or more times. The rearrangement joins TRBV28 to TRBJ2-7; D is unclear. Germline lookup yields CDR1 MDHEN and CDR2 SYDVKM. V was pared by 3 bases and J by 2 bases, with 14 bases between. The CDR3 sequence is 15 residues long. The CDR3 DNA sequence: TGTGCCAGCAGTTTGGAGACACGGACGACCTACGAGCAGTACTTC. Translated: CASSLETRTTYEQYF.

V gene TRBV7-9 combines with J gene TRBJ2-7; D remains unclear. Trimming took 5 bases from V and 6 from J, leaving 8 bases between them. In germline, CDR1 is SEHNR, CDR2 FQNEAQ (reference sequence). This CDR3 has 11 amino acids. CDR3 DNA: TGTGCCAGCAGCCCGAGCAGCGAGCAGTACTTC. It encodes CASSPSSEQYF.

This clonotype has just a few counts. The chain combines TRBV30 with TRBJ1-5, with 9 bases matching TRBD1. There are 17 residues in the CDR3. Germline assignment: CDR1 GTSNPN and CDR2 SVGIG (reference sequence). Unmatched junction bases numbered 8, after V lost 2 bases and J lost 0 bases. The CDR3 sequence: CAWSQEDRGSSNQPQHF. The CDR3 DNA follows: TGTGCCTGGAGTCAGGAGGACAGGGGCTCTAGCAATCAGCCCCAGCATTTT.

CDR3: CAISAGGGNQPQHF. The CDR3 DNA is TGTGCCATCAGTGCGGGGGGCGGCAATCAGCCCCAGCATTTT. This chain connects TRBV10-3 to TRBJ1-5, with D maybe TRBD1 (6 bases). CDR3 length: 14 amino acids. Germline assignment: CDR1 ENHRY and CDR2 SYGVKD. Trimming took off 4 bases at V and 2 bases at J, with 9 bases between the two ends.

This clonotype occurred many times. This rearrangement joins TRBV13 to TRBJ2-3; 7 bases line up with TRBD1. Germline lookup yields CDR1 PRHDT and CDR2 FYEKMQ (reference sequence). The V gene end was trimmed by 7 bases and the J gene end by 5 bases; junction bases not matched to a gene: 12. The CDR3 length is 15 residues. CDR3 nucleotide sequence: TGTGCCAGCACCCGAGGACAGGATATGGGAGATACGCAGTATTTT. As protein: CASTRGQDMGDTQYF.

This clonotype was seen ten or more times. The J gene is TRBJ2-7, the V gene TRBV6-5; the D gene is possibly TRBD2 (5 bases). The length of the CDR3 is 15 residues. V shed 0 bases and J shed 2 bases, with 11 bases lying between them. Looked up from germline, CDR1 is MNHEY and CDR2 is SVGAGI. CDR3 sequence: CASSYSGESAYEQYF. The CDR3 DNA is TGTGCCAGCAGTTACTCCGGGGAGAGTGCCTACGAGCAGTACTTC.

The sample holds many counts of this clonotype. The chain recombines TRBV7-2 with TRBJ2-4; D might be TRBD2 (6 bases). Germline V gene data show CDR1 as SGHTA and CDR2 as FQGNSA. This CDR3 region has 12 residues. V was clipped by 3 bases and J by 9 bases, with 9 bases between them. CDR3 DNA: TGTGCCAGCAGCTTGGGGGGTGGCATTCAGTACTTC. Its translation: CASSLGGGIQYF.

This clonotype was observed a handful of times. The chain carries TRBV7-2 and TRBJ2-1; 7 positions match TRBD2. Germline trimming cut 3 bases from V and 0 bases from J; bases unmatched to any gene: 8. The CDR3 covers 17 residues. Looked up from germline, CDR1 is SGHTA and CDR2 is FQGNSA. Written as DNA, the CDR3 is TGTGCCAGCAGCTTTGAGGCTAGCGGCAGCTCCTACAATGAGCAGTTCTTC. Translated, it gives CASSFEASGSSYNEQFF. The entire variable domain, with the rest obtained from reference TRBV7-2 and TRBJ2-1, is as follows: GAGVSQSPSNKVTEKGKDVELRCDPISGHTALYWYRQSLGQGLEFLIYFQGNSAPDKSGLPSDRFSAERTGGSVSTLTIQRTQQEDSAVYLCASSFEASGSSYNEQFFGPGTRLTVL.

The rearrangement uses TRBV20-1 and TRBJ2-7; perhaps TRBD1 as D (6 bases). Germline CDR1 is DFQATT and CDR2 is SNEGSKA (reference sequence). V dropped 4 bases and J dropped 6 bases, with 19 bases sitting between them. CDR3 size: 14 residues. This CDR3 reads CSATDRPLRGEQYF. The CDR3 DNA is TGCAGTGCTACTGACAGGCCCCTCAGGGGCGAGCAGTACTTC.

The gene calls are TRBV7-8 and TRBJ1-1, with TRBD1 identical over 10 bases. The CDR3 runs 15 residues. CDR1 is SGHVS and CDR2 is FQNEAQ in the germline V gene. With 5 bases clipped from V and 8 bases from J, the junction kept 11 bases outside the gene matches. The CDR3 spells CASSKRPGQGKEAFF. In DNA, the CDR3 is TGTGCCAGCAGCAAACGTCCGGGACAGGGGAAAGAAGCTTTCTTT.

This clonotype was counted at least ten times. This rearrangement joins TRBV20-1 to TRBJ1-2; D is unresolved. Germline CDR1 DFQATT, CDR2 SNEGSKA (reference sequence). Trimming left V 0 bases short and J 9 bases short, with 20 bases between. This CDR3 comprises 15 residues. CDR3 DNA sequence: TGCAGTGCTAGAGATCAACTTAGGAAGGAGGCAAGCTACACCTTC. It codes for CSARDQLRKEASYTF.

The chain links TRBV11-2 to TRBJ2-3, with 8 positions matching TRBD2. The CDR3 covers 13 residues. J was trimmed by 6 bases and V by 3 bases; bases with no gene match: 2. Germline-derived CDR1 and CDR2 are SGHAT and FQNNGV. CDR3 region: CASSLREVDTQYF. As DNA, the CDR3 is TGTGCCAGCAGCTTGCGGGAGGTGGATACGCAGTATTTT.

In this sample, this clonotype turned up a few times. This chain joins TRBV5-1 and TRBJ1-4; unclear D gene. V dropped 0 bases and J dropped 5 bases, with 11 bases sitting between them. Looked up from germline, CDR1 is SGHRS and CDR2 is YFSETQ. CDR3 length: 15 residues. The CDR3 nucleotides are TGCGCCAGCAGCTTGGAGGCCGGGAAGAATGAAAAACTGTTTTTT. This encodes CASSLEAGKNEKLFF.

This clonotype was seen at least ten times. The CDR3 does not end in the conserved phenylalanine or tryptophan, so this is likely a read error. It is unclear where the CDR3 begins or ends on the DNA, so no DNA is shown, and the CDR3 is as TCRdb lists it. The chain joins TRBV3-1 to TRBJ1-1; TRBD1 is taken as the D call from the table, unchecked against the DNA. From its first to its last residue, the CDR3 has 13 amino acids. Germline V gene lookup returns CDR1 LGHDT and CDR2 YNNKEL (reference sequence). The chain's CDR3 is CASSLPAGQGAAL.

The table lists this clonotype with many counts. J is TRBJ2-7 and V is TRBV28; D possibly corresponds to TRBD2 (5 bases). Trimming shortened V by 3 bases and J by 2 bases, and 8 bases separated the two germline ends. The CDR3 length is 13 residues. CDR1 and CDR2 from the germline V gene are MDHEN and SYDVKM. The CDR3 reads CASSLRETYEQYF. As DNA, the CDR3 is TGTGCCAGCAGTTTGAGGGAGACCTACGAGCAGTACTTC. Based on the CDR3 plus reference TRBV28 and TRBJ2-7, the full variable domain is DVKVTQSSRYLVKRTGEKVFLECVQDMDHENMFWYRQDPGLGLRLIYFSYDVKMKEKGDIPEGYSVSREKKERFSLILESASTNQTSMYLCASSLRETYEQYFGPGTRLTVT.

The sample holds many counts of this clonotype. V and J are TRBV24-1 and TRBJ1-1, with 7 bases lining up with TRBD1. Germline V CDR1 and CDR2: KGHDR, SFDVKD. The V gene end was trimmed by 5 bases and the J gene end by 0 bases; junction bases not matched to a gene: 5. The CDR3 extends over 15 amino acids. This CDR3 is CATSGRRGMNTEAFF. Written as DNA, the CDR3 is TGTGCCACCAGTGGTCGCAGGGGGATGAACACTGAAGCTTTCTTT.